This entry lists 29 T cell receptor beta chains sequenced from one sample in a study of OX40 agonist ivuxolimab in advanced cancers. Sequencing was performed with immunoSEQ multiplex PCR; in TCRdb, only in-frame clones are kept and a portion is missing. This repertoire shows some 130,000 clones, 75% to 90% found once; its top ten account for around 0.53%. The sequences come from CD4+ or CD8+ T cells sorted from blood, collected in a trial of the OX40 agonist ivuxolimab. The receptors were gathered from an adult with an advanced solid tumor such as melanoma, head and neck, liver or kidney cancer.

The gene calls are TRBV7-2 and TRBJ1-6; D gene ambiguous. Germline CDR1 and CDR2: SGHTA and FQGNSA. The CDR3 is made up of 16 amino acids. The ends were cut back, 5 bases at V and 0 bases at J, with 11 bases in the middle. The chain's CDR3 is CASSLLLSSYNSPLHF. For the CDR3, the DNA is TGTGCCAGCAGCCTTCTCCTGAGCTCCTATAATTCACCCCTCCACTTT.

This chain connects TRBV15 to TRBJ2-7; D perhaps matches TRBD1 (6 bases). In germline, CDR1 is LNHNV, CDR2 YYDKDF (reference sequence). The CDR3 covers 15 residues. Trimming removed 1 base from V and 6 bases from J, with 16 bases in between. CDR3 region: CATSRGGQFLGEQYF. CDR3 DNA sequence: TGTGCCACCAGCAGAGGGGGGCAATTTTTAGGCGAGCAGTACTTC.

This chain connects TRBV27 to TRBJ2-1; D is tentatively TRBD1 or TRBD2 (5 bases each). Germline CDR1 MNHEY, CDR2 SMNVEV (reference sequence). Between the trimmed V and J ends, which lost 3 bases and 7 bases, there was a span of 13 bases. The length of the CDR3 is 14 residues. The CDR3 nucleotides read TGTGCCAGCAGTTTTCCGTCAGGGACGAATGAGCAGTTCTTC. Its protein is CASSFPSGTNEQFF.

This clone showed up just once. The rearrangement links TRBV5-1 to TRBJ2-3; 9 bases match TRBD2. The length of the CDR3 is 16 residues. With 1 base clipped from V and 4 bases from J, the junction kept 7 bases outside the gene matches. The germline CDR1 and CDR2 sequences are SGHRS and YFSETQ. CDR3 residues: CASSLLAGGPSDTQYF. DNA of the CDR3: TGCGCCAGCAGCTTGTTGGCGGGGGGGCCCTCAGATACGCAGTATTTT. Full variable domain (outside the CDR3, taken from reference TRBV5-1 and TRBJ2-3): KAGVTQTPRYLIKTRGQQVTLSCSPISGHRSVSWYQQTPGQGLQFLFEYFSETQRNKGNFPGRFSGRQFSNSRSEMNVSTLELGDSALYLCASSLLAGGPSDTQYFGPGTRLTVL.

The chain carries TRBV5-1 and TRBJ2-5; 9 bases are shared with TRBD1. Germline values: CDR1 SGHRS, CDR2 YFSETQ. V was pared by 3 bases and J by 3 bases, with 3 bases of the junction left unmatched. The CDR3 loop spans 14 amino acids. In DNA form, the CDR3 reads TGCGCCAGCAGCTCGGGACAGGGTAAAGAGACCCAGTACTTC. Translation: CASSSGQGKETQYF. The variable domain in full, completed from reference TRBV5-1 and TRBJ2-5, reads KAGVTQTPRYLIKTRGQQVTLSCSPISGHRSVSWYQQTPGQGLQFLFEYFSETQRNKGNFPGRFSGRQFSNSRSEMNVSTLELGDSALYLCASSSGQGKETQYFGPGTRLLVL.

The chain carries TRBV7-3 and TRBJ1-6; no clear D gene. The germline gives CDR1 SGHTA, CDR2 FQGTGA. The CDR3 loop spans 15 amino acids. V was shortened by 1 base and J by 4 bases, with 8 bases between the two germline ends. The DNA of the CDR3 is TGTGCCAGCAGCTTAAACGACGGATATAATTCACCCCTCCACTTT. Amino acid sequence: CASSLNDGYNSPLHF.

The chain carries TRBV30 and TRBJ1-6, with D hard to call. The CDR3 totals 13 residues. Germline CDR1 and CDR2: GTSNPN and SVGIG (reference sequence). The V end was cut by 1 base, the J end by 10 bases, with 11 bases between. The CDR3 loop reads CAWSAVLGSPLHF. The CDR3 coding sequence is TGTGCCTGGAGTGCGGTTTTGGGCTCACCCCTCCACTTT.

This clone has only one observation. V and J are TRBV4-3 and TRBJ2-5; D not resolved. This CDR3 contains 16 residues. Germline CDR1 and CDR2: LGHNA and YSLEER. With 0 bases removed from V and 2 bases from J, the gap between germline ends came to 13 bases. This CDR3 reads CASSQDLMGGQETQYF. The CDR3 DNA reads TGCGCCAGCAGCCAAGATCTTATGGGTGGACAAGAGACCCAGTACTTC.

This clone occurred once. This chain links TRBV30 with TRBJ2-5, with 8 positions matching TRBD2. The DNA matches TRBJ2-7 better at its end, which makes the J call doubtful. This CDR3 contains 15 residues. Germline values: CDR1 GTSNPN, CDR2 SVGIG (reference sequence). The CDR3 sequence is CAWTLLTGTRSEQYF. The CDR3 DNA reads as TGTGCCTGGACACTACTGACCGGGACTAGATCCGAGCAGTACTTC.

The V gene is TRBV5-4, the J gene TRBJ1-4; 9 bases are shared with TRBD1. This CDR3 has 14 residues. J gave up 7 bases and V 2 bases, and 3 bases lay outside the gene matches. Germline V gene lookup returns CDR1 SGHNT and CDR2 YYREEE (reference sequence). In DNA form, the CDR3 reads TGTGCCAGCAGCTTTGGGGACAGGGTTGAAAAACTGTTTTTT. It specifies CASSFGDRVEKLFF.

This chain connects TRBV30 to TRBJ1-5, with a possible D match to TRBD1 (5 bases). Germline lookup yields CDR1 GTSNPN and CDR2 SVGIG (reference sequence). The CDR3 runs 13 residues. The ends were cut back, 0 bases at V and 2 bases at J, with 5 bases in the middle. CDR3 amino acids: CAWSVQGNQPQHF. In nucleotides, the CDR3 is TGTGCCTGGAGTGTACAGGGCAATCAGCCCCAGCATTTT.

The chain links TRBV27 to TRBJ1-4, with D perhaps matching TRBD1 (5 bases). V lost 7 bases and J 3 bases, leaving 12 bases between the germline ends. The CDR3 has 14 residues. Germline V gives CDR1 MNHEY, CDR2 SMNVEV (reference sequence). CDR3 coding DNA: TGTGCCAGCAATTGGGCAGGGCCTAATGAAAAACTGTTTTTT. Its translation is CASNWAGPNEKLFF.

The V call is TRBV19, the J call TRBJ2-3, with D unresolved. CDR1 is LNHDA, CDR2 SQIVND, per germline (reference sequence). The CDR3 extends over 13 amino acids. V lost 4 bases, J lost 0 bases, and 5 bases lay in between. Here the CDR3 DNA reads TGTGCCAGTAGTAAAGGTAGCACAGATACGCAGTATTTT. Translated: CASSKGSTDTQYF.

The rearrangement joins TRBV28 to TRBJ2-3; no reliable D call. The CDR3 is made up of 16 amino acids. With 0 bases removed from V and 1 base from J, the gap between germline ends came to 11 bases. Germline V lookup: CDR1 MDHEN, CDR2 SYDVKM. The CDR3 loop is CASSLWATPRTDTQYF. For the CDR3, the DNA is TGTGCCAGCAGTTTATGGGCGACGCCACGCACAGATACGCAGTATTTT.

This chain connects TRBV6-5 to TRBJ1-4; no firm D call. The germline gives CDR1 MNHEY, CDR2 SVGAGI. The CDR3 is 14 amino acids. Trimming took 2 bases from V and 14 from J, leaving 18 bases between them. The CDR3 DNA sequence: TGTGCCAGCAGTTACAGTATAGTCGGGAACCGTCTGTTTTTT. Amino acids: CASSYSIVGNRLFF.

The V gene is TRBV5-5, the J gene TRBJ2-3; D remains unclear. This CDR3 contains 13 residues. Trimming shortened V by 0 bases and J by 6 bases, and 8 bases separated the two germline ends. The germline gives CDR1 SGHKS, CDR2 YYEKEE (reference sequence). CDR3 nucleotides: TGTGCCAGCAGCTTGGCGCCGCGGGATACGCAGTATTTT. This gives the protein CASSLAPRDTQYF.

The chain links TRBV28 to TRBJ2-3, with TRBD2 identical over 9 bases. The CDR3 is 17 amino acids. V was pared by 3 bases and J by 4 bases, with 11 bases of the junction left unmatched. Germline CDR1 is MDHEN and CDR2 is SYDVKM. The CDR3 loop is CASSFPSAGGPADTQYF. DNA for the CDR3: TGTGCCAGCAGTTTTCCCTCGGCGGGGGGGCCGGCAGATACGCAGTATTTT.

This chain links TRBV4-3 with TRBJ2-2; D unclear. Germline V gives CDR1 LGHNA, CDR2 YSLEER. V was trimmed by 5 bases and J by 5 bases, leaving 9 bases between them. CDR3 size: 13 residues. CDR3 DNA sequence: TGCGCCAGCAGCGCGCAAGGGACCGGGGAGCTGTTTTTT. It yields the protein CASSAQGTGELFF.

This rearrangement joins TRBV5-4 to TRBJ2-5; D possibly matches TRBD1 or TRBD2 (5 bases each). V dropped 2 bases and J dropped 5 bases, with 19 bases sitting between them. The CDR3 has 16 residues. Per the germline V gene, CDR1 is SGHNT and CDR2 is YYREEE (reference sequence). As DNA, the CDR3 is TGTGCCAGCAGCTTCGTCCAGGGAGCCGGCCGGGAGACCCAGTACTTC. Residues: CASSFVQGAGRETQYF.

CDR3 DNA: TGTGCCAGCAGCTTAGGTGGACCACTCCAAGAGACCCAGTACTTC. Translating gives CASSLGGPLQETQYF. J is TRBJ2-5 and V is TRBV7-8; D not resolved. V lost 1 base and J lost 1, with 10 bases in between. The CDR3 extends over 15 amino acids. Germline V gene lookup returns CDR1 SGHVS and CDR2 FQNEAQ.

The chain recombines TRBV11-2 with TRBJ2-2, with a possible D match to TRBD1 (5 bases). V lost 5 bases, J lost 0 bases, and 13 bases lay in between. Germline V gives CDR1 SGHAT, CDR2 FQNNGV. This CDR3 has 16 amino acids. The CDR3 DNA is TGTGCCAGCAGCCCACACGACAGCACGAACACCGGGGAGCTGTTTTTT. This sequence encodes CASSPHDSTNTGELFF.

The V call is TRBV7-2, the J call TRBJ1-1, with 7 bases aligning to TRBD1. Trimming cost V 5 bases and J 4 bases; bases outside gene matches: 7. The CDR3 covers 14 residues. Germline V gene sequence: CDR1 SGHTA, CDR2 FQGNSA. The CDR3 bases are TGTGCCAGCAGCGGAACACAGGGGCGCACTGAAGCTTTCTTT. This encodes CASSGTQGRTEAFF.

The rearrangement links TRBV27 to TRBJ1-6; D may be TRBD1 (6 bases). Trimming left V 3 bases short and J 7 bases short, with 7 bases between. The length of the CDR3 is 13 residues. Germline V CDR1 and CDR2: MNHEY, SMNVEV (reference sequence). CDR3 in DNA: TGTGCCAGCAGTTTCGGACAGAATTCACCCCTCCACTTT. It encodes CASSFGQNSPLHF.

V and J are TRBV10-3 and TRBJ1-2; TRBD1 matches 8 bases. There are 13 residues in the CDR3. Germline V gene data show CDR1 as ENHRY and CDR2 as SYGVKD. V dropped 10 bases and J dropped 8; count of bases not matched to a gene: 12. The DNA for the CDR3 is TGTGCCACCGCGGACAGGGAGAGGGTCGGCTACACCTTC. This codes for CATADRERVGYTF.

CDR3 region: CASSLQGSKEQYF. CDR3 DNA sequence: TGTGCCAGCAGCCTACAGGGGTCGAAGGAGCAGTACTTC. V and J are TRBV11-3 and TRBJ2-7, with 7 bases that match TRBD1. The length of the CDR3 is 13 residues. Germline lookup yields CDR1 SGHNT and CDR2 YENEEA. The V gene end was trimmed by 5 bases and the J gene end by 7 bases; junction bases not matched to a gene: 8.

The chain has TRBV30 and TRBJ1-1; tentatively, D is TRBD1 (5 bases). The CDR3 is made up of 13 amino acids. V was trimmed by 4 bases and J by 4 bases, leaving 13 bases between them. Germline V gene data show CDR1 as GTSNPN and CDR2 as SVGIG (reference sequence). The CDR3 DNA follows: TGTGCCTGGATGAACAAAGGGGCCACTGAAGCTTTCTTT. This sequence encodes CAWMNKGATEAFF. Full variable domain (missing parts from reference TRBV30 and TRBJ1-1): SQTIHQWPATLVQPVGSPLSLECTVEGTSNPNLYWYRQAAGRGLQLLFYSVGIGQISSEVPQNLSASRPQDRQFILSSKKLLLSDSGFYLCAWMNKGATEAFFGQGTRLTVV.

The chain joins TRBV6-5 to TRBJ2-3; the D gene is possibly TRBD1 (5 bases). V lost 2 bases, J lost 0 bases, and 6 bases lay in between. Germline lookup yields CDR1 MNHEY and CDR2 SVGAGI. There are 14 residues in the CDR3. The CDR3 nucleotides read TGTGCCAGCAGTTACGGGGCGAGCACAGATACGCAGTATTTT. Residues: CASSYGASTDTQYF.

The gene calls are TRBV27 and TRBJ2-1; 7 nucleotides line up with TRBD2. Per the germline V gene, CDR1 is MNHEY and CDR2 is SMNVEV (reference sequence). This CDR3 contains 16 residues. The V and J ends lost 5 bases and 7 bases, in that order; junction bases with no gene match: 14. The CDR3 reads CASSTYGRTSGNEQFF. CDR3 nucleotide sequence: TGTGCCAGCAGTACCTACGGGAGGACCTCGGGTAATGAGCAGTTCTTC.

The V and J genes are TRBV18 and TRBJ2-3, with D perhaps given as TRBD1 or TRBD2 (5 bases each). CDR3 length: 14 residues. The germline V gene has CDR1 KGHSH and CDR2 LQKENI. The germline V and J ends were trimmed by 0 bases and 10 bases, with 14 bases remaining between them. The CDR3 loop is CASSPPSGASAQYF. In DNA form, the CDR3 reads TGTGCCAGCTCACCACCCTCCGGGGCATCAGCGCAGTATTTT.